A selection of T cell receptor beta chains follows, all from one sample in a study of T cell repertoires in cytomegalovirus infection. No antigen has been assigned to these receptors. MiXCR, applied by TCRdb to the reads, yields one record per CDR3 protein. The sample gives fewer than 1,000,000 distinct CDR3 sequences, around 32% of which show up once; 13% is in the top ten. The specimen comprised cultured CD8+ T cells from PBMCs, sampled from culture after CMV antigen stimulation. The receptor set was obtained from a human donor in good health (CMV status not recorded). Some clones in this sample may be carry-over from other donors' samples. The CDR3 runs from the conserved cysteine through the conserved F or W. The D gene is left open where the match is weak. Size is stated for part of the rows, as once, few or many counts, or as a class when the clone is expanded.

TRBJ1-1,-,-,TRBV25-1,CASSESWGQAEAFF,TGTGCCAGCAGTGAATCTTGGGGGCAGGCTGAAGCTTTCTTT
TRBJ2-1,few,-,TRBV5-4,CASSLLSGGFDEQFF,TGTGCCAGCAGCTTACTTAGCGGCGGTTTCGATGAGCAGTTCTTC
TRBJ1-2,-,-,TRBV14,CASSHDGTLYGYTF,TGTGCCAGCAGCCACGACGGGACACTCTATGGCTACACCTTC
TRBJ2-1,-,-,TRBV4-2,CASSQDKNEQFF,TGTGCCAGCAGCCAAGACAAGAATGAGCAGTTCTTC
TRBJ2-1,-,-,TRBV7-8,CASSLYTSYNEQFF,TGTGCCAGCAGCTTATATACATCCTACAATGAGCAGTTCTTC
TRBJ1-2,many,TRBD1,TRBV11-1,CASSGRQGEGYGYTF,TGTGCCAGCAGCGGACGACAGGGAGAGGGCTATGGCTACACCTTC
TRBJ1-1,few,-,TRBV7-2,CASSLEAGRTNTEAFF,TGTGCCAGCAGCTTAGAAGCGGGCAGGACGAACACTGAAGCTTTCTTT
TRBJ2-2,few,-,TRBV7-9,CASSDVYPGELFF,TGTGCCAGCAGCGACGTATATCCCGGGGAGCTGTTTTTT
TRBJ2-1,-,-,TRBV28,CASSEGVEDEQFF,TGTGCCAGTTCGGAGGGGGTCGAGGATGAGCAGTTCTTC
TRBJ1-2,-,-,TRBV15,CATSRDLGTDYGYTF,TGTGCCACCAGCAGAGATCTCGGGACCGACTATGGCTACACCTTC
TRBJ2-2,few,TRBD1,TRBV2,CASRGQPNTGELFF,TGTGCCAGCAGGGGACAGCCGAACACCGGGGAGCTGTTTTTT
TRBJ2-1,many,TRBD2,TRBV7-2,CASSFGLAGGRRGSYNEQFF,TGTGCCAGCAGCTTCGGACTAGCGGGGGGGCGAAGGGGATCCTACAATGAGCAGTTCTTC
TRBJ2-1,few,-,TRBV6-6,CASIGHNSYNEQFF,TGTGCCAGCATTGGACATAACTCCTACAATGAGCAGTTCTTC
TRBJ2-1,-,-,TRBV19,CASTMGVTYNEQFF,TGTGCCAGTACCATGGGCGTAACCTACAATGAGCAGTTCTTC
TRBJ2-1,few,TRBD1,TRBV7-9,CASATGVAYNEQFF,TGTGCCAGTGCAACAGGGGTTGCCTACAATGAGCAGTTCTTC
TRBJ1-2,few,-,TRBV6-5,CASSLASGATYGYTF,TGTGCCAGCAGTCTAGCATCCGGGGCTACTTATGGCTACACCTTC
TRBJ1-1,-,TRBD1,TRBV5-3,CASSLANRGHTEAFF,TGTGCCAGCAGCTTGGCTAACAGGGGACACACTGAAGCTTTCTTT
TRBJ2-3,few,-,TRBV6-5,CASSYYGPSTDTQYF,TGTGCCAGCAGTTACTACGGCCCTAGCACAGATACGCAGTATTTT
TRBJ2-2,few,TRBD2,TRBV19,CATKPGGGPGELFF,TGTGCCACCAAACCGGGGGGGGGCCCTGGGGAGCTGTTTTTT
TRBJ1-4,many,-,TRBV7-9,CASSLGGDEKLFF,TGTGCCAGCAGCTTAGGAGGAGATGAAAAACTGTTTTTT
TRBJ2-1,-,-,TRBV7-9,CASTSTRRPNEQFF,TGTGCCAGCACCTCGACCAGGAGACCCAATGAGCAGTTCTTC
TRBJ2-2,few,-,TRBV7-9,CASSLPTPGDELFF,TGTGCCAGCAGCCTCCCGACCCCCGGTGACGAGCTGTTTTTT
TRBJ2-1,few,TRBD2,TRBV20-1,CSAPSGTSGGLTYNEQFF,TGCAGTGCTCCCTCCGGGACTAGCGGGGGCCTGACCTACAATGAGCAGTTCTTC
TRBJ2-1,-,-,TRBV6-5,CASGQDGYNEQFF,TGTGCCAGCGGACAAGACGGGTACAATGAGCAGTTCTTC
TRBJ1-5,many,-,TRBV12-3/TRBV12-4,CASSSDPLQPQHF,TGTGCCAGCAGTTCGGACCCCCTTCAGCCCCAGCATTTT
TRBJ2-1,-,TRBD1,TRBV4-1,CASSQDDGRGTYNEQFF,TGCGCCAGCAGCCAAGATGACGGCAGGGGGACCTACAATGAGCAGTTCTTC
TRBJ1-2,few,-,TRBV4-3,CASSQDRDGIYGYTF,TGCGCCAGCAGCCAAGATCGCGACGGCATCTATGGCTACACCTTC
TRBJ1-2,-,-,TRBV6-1,CASSGQSNLYGYTF,TGTGCCAGCAGTGGACAGAGTAATCTCTATGGCTACACCTTC
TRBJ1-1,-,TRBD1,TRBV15,CATRDPRDRDTEAFF,TGTGCCACCAGAGACCCCCGGGACAGGGACACTGAAGCTTTCTTT
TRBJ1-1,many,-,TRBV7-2,CASSPRGPAEAFF,TGTGCCAGCAGCCCCCGGGGCCCTGCTGAAGCTTTCTTT
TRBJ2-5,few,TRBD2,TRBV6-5,CASSYTGGGLQETQYF,TGTGCCAGCAGTTACACAGGCGGGGGGCTGCAAGAGACCCAGTACTTC
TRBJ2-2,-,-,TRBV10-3,CAISEGTSTGELFF,TGTGCCATCAGTGAGGGGACTTCTACCGGGGAGCTGTTTTTT
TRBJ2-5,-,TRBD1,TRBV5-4,CASSIIGTGEEETQYF,TGTGCCAGCAGCATTATCGGGACAGGGGAGGAAGAGACCCAGTACTTC
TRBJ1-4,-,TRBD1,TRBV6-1,CASKGQGARGEKLFF,TGTGCCAGCAAGGGACAGGGGGCGCGAGGTGAAAAACTGTTTTTT
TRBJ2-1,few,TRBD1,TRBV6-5,CASSGTALGNEQFF,TGTGCCAGCAGTGGGACAGCGCTTGGCAATGAGCAGTTCTTC
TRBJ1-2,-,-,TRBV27,CASSMAGEARVYGYTF,TGTGCCAGCAGTATGGCAGGGGAAGCGAGGGTCTATGGCTACACCTTC
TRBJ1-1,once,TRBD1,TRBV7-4,CASSPPGRQGNTEAFF,TGTGCCAGCAGTCCACCGGGTCGACAGGGGAACACTGAAGCTTTCTTT
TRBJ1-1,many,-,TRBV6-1,CASSESSRGARTEAFF,TGTGCCAGCAGTGAATCATCTCGGGGGGCGAGGACTGAAGCTTTCTTT
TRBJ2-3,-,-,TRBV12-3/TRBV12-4,CASSYAGSTDTQYF,TGTGCCAGCAGTTACGCGGGGAGCACAGATACGCAGTATTTT
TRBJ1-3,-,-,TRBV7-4,CASSLEWGTSGNTIYF,TGTGCCAGCAGCTTAGAGTGGGGGACCTCTGGAAACACCATATATTTT
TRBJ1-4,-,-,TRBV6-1,CASSSGWGWGATNEKLFF,TGTGCCAGCAGTTCTGGGTGGGGGTGGGGCGCAACTAATGAAAAACTGTTTTTT
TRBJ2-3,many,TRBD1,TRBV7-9,CASRPDRDSTDTQYF,TGTGCCAGCAGACCGGACAGGGATAGCACAGATACGCAGTATTTT
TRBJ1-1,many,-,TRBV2,CASSELGHTEAFF,TGTGCCAGCAGTGAATTGGGACACACTGAAGCTTTCTTT
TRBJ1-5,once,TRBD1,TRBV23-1,CASSQLLGQGRNQPQHF,TGCGCCAGCAGTCAATTACTTGGACAGGGTCGGAATCAGCCCCAGCATTTT
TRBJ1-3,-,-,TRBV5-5,CASSYLQGLENTIYF,TGTGCCAGCAGCTACTTACAGGGTCTGGAAAACACCATATATTTT
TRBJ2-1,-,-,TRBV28,CASSFSGTLYNEQFF,TGTGCCAGCAGTTTTTCCGGGACCCTCTACAATGAGCAGTTCTTC
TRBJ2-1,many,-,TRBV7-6,CASSHEGLPEQFF,TGTGCCAGCAGCCACGAGGGCCTTCCTGAGCAGTTCTTC
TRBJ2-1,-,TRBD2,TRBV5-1,CASSSGGLADEQFF,TGCGCCAGCAGCTCTGGAGGGCTAGCGGATGAGCAGTTCTTC
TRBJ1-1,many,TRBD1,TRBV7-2,CASSLWDRGALNTEAFF,TGTGCCAGCAGCTTATGGGACAGGGGCGCTTTGAACACTGAAGCTTTCTTT
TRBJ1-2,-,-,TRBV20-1,CSARELYGYTF,TGCAGTGCTAGAGAGCTTTATGGCTACACCTTC